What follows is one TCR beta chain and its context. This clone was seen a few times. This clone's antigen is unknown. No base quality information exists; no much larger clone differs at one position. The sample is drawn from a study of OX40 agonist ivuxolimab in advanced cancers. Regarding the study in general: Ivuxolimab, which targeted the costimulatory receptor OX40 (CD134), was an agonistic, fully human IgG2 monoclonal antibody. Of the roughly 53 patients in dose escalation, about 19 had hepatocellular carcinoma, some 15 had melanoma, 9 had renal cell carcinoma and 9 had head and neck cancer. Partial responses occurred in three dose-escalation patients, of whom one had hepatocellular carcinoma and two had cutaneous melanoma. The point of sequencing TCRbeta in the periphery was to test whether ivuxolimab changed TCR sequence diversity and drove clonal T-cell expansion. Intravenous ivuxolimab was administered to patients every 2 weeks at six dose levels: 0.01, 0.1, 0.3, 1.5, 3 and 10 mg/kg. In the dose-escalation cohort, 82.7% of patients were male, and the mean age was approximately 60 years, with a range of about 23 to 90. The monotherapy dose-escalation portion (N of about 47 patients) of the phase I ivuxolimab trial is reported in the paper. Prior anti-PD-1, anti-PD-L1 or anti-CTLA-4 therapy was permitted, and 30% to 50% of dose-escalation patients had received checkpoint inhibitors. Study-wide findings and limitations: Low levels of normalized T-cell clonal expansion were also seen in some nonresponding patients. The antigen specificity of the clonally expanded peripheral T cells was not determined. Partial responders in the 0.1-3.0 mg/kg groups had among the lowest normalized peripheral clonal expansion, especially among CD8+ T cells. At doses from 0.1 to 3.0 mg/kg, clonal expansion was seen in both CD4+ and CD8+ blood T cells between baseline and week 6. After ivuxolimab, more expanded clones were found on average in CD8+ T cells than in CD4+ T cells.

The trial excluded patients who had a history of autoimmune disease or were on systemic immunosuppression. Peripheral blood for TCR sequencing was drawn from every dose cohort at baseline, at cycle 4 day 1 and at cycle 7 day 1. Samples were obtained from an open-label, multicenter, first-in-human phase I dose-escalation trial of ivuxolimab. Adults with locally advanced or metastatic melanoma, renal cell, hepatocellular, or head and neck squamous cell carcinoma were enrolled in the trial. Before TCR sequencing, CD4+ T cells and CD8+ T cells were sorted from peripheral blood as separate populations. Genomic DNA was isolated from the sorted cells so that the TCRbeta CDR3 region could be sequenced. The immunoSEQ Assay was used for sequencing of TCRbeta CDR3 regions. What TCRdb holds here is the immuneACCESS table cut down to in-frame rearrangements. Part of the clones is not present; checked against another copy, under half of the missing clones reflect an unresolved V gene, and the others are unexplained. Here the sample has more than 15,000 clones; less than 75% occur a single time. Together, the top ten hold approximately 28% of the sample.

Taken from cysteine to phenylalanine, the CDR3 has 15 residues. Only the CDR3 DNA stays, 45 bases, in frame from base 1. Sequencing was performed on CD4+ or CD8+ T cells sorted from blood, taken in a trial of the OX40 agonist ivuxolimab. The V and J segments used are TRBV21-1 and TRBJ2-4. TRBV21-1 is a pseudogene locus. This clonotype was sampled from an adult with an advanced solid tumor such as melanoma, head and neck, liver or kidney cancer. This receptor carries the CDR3 CASSSRGNFLNIQYF. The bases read TGTGCCAGCAGCTCCCGGGGCAACTTCTTAAACATTCAGTACTTC.